This T cell receptor (beta chain) was recorded in a study of cytomegalovirus exposure and HLA in healthy donors. The study, taken as a whole, reports: In a later analysis, TCR association rates varied by HLA locus: DRB1 most, HLA-C fewest. Most TCR beta V segments were productive about 87% or about 30% of the time in an earlier analysis. As a later analysis revealed, most CMV-associated TCR beta chains appeared HLA-restricted.

Primers: 60 Vbeta forward and 13 Jbeta reverse. Only in-frame clones appear in the TCRdb table, and some are missing; sequencing was by immunoSEQ multiplex PCR. The sample holds about 200,000 clones, around 80% seen once. The CDR3 sequence is 14 residues long. V gave up 2 bases and J gave up 5 bases, with 10 bases separating them. The V gene's germline CDR1 is MNHNY and CDR2 SVGAGI (reference sequence). Notes on this clone: Its antigen is not identified.

Though probably carrying unrecorded immune exposures, donors were nominally healthy at sampling. J is TRBJ1-5 and V is TRBV6-6; possible D gene TRBD1, 5 bases. What was sequenced was PBMCs. The clonotype comes from a man aged 18 to 30 in good health and CMV-seronegative. The CDR3 loop reads CASSYATEDQPQHF. CDR3 coding DNA: TGTGCCAGCAGTTACGCGACAGAGGATCAGCCCCAGCATTTT.